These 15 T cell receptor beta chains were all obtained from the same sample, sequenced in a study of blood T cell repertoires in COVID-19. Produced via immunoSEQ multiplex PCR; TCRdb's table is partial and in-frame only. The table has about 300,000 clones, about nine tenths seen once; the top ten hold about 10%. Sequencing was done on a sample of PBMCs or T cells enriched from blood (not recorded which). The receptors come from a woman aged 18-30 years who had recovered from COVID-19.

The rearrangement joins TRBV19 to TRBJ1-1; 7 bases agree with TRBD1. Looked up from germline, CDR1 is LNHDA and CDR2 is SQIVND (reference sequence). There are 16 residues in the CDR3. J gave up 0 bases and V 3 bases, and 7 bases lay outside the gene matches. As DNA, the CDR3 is TGTGCCAGTAGTATTGGGGACAGCCAAGTGAACACTGAAGCTTTCTTT. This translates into CASSIGDSQVNTEAFF.

The CDR3 region has the DNA TGCGCCAGCAGCCCCATGACTAGCGAGCCCTACGAGCAGTACTTC. Its translation is CASSPMTSEPYEQYF. The V gene is TRBV4-1, the J gene TRBJ2-7; TRBD2 matches at 8 bases. CDR3 length: 15 amino acids. The trim removed 4 bases at V and 2 bases at J, leaving 7 bases unmatched. Germline V CDR1 and CDR2: MGHRA, YSYEKL.

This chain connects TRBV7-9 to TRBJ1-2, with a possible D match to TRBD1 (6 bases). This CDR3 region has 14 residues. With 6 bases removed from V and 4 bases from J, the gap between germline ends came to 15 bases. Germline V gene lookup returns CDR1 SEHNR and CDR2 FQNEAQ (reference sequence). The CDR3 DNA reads TGTGCCAGCAGGCGGACAGATCCCTCCTATGGCTACACCTTC. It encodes CASRRTDPSYGYTF.

CDR3 protein: CASGLIPTGDYGYTF. CDR3 sequence (DNA): TGTGCTAGTGGTTTGATTCCGACAGGAGACTATGGCTACACCTTC. The chain joins TRBV12-5 to TRBJ1-2; D is possibly TRBD1 (6 bases). Trimming took off 2 bases at V and 3 bases at J, with 13 bases between the two ends. This CDR3 is built from 15 residues. Looked up from germline, CDR1 is LGHNT and CDR2 is FRNRAP.

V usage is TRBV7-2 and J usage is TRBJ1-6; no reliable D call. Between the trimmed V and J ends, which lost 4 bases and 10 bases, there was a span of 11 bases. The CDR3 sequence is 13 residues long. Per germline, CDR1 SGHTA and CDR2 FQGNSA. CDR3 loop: CASSSVFGSPLHF. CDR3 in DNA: TGTGCCAGCAGCTCCGTTTTCGGGTCACCCCTCCACTTT.

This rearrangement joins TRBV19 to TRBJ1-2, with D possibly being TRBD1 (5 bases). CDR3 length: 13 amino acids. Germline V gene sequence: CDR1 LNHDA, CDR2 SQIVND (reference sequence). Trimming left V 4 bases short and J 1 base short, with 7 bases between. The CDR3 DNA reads TGTGCCAGTAGTAATCAGGGTAACTATGGCTACACCTTC. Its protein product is CASSNQGNYGYTF.

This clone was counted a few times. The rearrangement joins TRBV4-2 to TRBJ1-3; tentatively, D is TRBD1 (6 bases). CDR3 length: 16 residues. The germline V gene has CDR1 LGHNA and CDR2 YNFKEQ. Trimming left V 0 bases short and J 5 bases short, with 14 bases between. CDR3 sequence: CASSQEATGMRNTIYF. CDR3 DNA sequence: TGTGCCAGCAGCCAAGAAGCGACAGGCATGCGAAACACCATATATTTT.

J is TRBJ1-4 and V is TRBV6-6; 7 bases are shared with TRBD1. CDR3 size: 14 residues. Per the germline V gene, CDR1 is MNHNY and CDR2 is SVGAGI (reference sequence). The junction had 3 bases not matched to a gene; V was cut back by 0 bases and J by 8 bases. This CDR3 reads CASSYSTGTEKLFF. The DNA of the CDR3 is TGTGCCAGCAGTTACTCGACAGGGACCGAAAAACTGTTTTTT.

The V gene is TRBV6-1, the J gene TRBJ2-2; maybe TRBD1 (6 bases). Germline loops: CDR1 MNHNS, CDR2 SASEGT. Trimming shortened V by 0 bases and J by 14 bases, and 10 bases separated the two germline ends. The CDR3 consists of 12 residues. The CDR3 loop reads CASSEAQGSLFF. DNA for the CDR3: TGTGCCAGCAGTGAAGCACAGGGATCACTGTTTTTT.

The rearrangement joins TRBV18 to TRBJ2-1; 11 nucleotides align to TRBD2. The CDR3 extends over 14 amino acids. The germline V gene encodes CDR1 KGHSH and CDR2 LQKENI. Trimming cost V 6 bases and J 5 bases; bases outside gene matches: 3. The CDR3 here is CASSSGLADNEQFF. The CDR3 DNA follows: TGTGCCAGCTCCTCGGGACTAGCGGACAATGAGCAGTTCTTC.

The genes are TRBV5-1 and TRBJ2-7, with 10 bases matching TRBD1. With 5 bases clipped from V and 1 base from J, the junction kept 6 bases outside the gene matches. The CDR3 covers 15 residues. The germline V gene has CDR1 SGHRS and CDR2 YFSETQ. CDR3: CASRAGQGDSYEQYF. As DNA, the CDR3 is TGCGCCAGCAGGGCTGGACAGGGGGATTCCTACGAGCAGTACTTC.

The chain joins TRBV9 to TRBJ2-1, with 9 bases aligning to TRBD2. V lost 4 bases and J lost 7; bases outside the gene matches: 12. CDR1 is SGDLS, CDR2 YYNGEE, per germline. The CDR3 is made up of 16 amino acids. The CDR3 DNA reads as TGTGCCAGCAGCCCCCTGGGGGCGCGGGGGGGGAATGAGCAGTTCTTC. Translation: CASSPLGARGGNEQFF. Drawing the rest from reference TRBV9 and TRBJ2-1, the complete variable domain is DSGVTQTPKHLITATGQRVTLRCSPRSGDLSVYWYQQSLDQGLQFLIQYYNGEERAKGNILERFSAQQFPDLHSELNLSSLELGDSALYFCASSPLGARGGNEQFFGPGTRLTVL.

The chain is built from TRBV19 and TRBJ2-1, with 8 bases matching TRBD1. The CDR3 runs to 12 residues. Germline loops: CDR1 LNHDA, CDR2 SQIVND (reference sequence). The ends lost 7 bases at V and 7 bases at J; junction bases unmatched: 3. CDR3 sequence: CASTRTGNEQFF. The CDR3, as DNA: TGTGCCAGTACCAGGACAGGGAATGAGCAGTTCTTC. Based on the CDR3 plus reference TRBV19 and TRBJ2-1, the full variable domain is DGGITQSPKYLFRKEGQNVTLSCEQNLNHDAMYWYRQDPGQGLRLIYYSQIVNDFQKGDIAEGYSVSREKKESFPLTVTSAQKNPTAFYLCASTRTGNEQFFGPGTRLTVL.

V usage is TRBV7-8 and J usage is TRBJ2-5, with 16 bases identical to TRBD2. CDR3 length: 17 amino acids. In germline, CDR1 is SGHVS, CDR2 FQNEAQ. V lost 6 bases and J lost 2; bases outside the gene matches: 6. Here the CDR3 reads CASSWGLAGGKQETQYF. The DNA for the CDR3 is TGTGCCAGCAGTTGGGGACTAGCGGGGGGGAAACAAGAGACCCAGTACTTC.

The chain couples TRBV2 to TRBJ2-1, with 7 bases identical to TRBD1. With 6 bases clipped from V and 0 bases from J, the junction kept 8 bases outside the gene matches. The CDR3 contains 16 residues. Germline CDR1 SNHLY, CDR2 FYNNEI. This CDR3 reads CASSRTGTSSYNEQFF. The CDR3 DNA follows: TGTGCCAGCAGCCGGACAGGAACAAGCTCCTACAATGAGCAGTTCTTC.